Following are 20 T cell receptor beta chains from one sample sequenced in a study of regulatory dendritic cells for organ transplantation. Assay used: immunoSEQ multiplex PCR; TCRdb lists only in-frame clones, some missing. The table shows some 29,000 clones, with about 75% occurring only once. Sequencing used memory CD4+ T cells from blood. Subset noted: CD45RO+ memory T cells. These receptors originate from a human donor in good health.

The chain uses TRBV5-5 and TRBJ1-2; D gene ambiguous. V lost 4 bases to trimming and J lost 4 bases, with 8 bases between them. Looked up from germline, CDR1 is SGHKS and CDR2 is YYEKEE (reference sequence). The CDR3 runs 12 residues. As DNA, the CDR3 is TGTGCCAGCAGCGAGAGACTCTATGGCTACACCTTC. Encoded protein: CASSERLYGYTF. Complete variable domain (other parts from reference TRBV5-5 and TRBJ1-2): DAGVTQSPTHLIKTRGQQVTLRCSPISGHKSVSWYQQVLGQGPQFIFQYYEKEERGRGNFPDRFSARQFPNYSSELNVNALLLGDSALYLCASSERLYGYTFGSGTRLTVV.

This chain uses TRBV19 with TRBJ2-1, with D possibly matching TRBD2 (5 bases). Trimming stripped 5 bases from V and 8 bases from J, with 19 bases between. This CDR3 is built from 15 residues. CDR1 is LNHDA and CDR2 is SQIVND in the germline V gene (reference sequence). CDR3 amino acids: CASSVTIGAPDEQFF. The CDR3 DNA reads as TGTGCCAGTAGTGTGACTATTGGTGCCCCCGATGAGCAGTTCTTC.

J is TRBJ2-5 and V is TRBV5-4; possibly TRBD2 for D (6 bases). Trimming shortened V by 4 bases and J by 4 bases, and 17 bases separated the two germline ends. Germline V gene data show CDR1 as SGHNT and CDR2 as YYREEE (reference sequence). The length of the CDR3 is 15 residues. In nucleotides, the CDR3 is TGTGCCAGCAGCCCCCCCGGGAGAGTGATAGAGACCCAGTACTTC. This translates into CASSPPGRVIETQYF.

V is TRBV4-1 and J is TRBJ2-3, with 9 bases lining up with TRBD1. The V segment lost 1 base and the J segment 2 bases; nucleotides outside the gene matches: 10. CDR3 length: 18 residues. Looked up from germline, CDR1 is MGHRA and CDR2 is YSYEKL. CDR3 coding DNA: TGCGCCAGCAGCCAAGTTAGCGTCGGGACAGGGAACACAGATACGCAGTATTTT. This sequence encodes CASSQVSVGTGNTDTQYF.

The V call is TRBV7-2, the J call TRBJ1-4; D is undetermined. In germline, CDR1 is SGHTA, CDR2 FQGNSA. The CDR3 is made up of 15 amino acids. V dropped 4 bases and J dropped 4 bases, with 13 bases sitting between them. The CDR3 nucleotides read TGTGCCAGCAGCTACCCCACCAGCCTTAATGAAAAACTGTTTTTT. It is translated as CASSYPTSLNEKLFF.

The chain has TRBV15 and TRBJ1-5; D call uncertain. V gave up 1 base and J gave up 6 bases, with 7 bases separating them. Germline V gives CDR1 LNHNV, CDR2 YYDKDF (reference sequence). CDR3 length: 13 amino acids. The CDR3 is CATSRGVGQPQHF. Here the CDR3 DNA reads TGTGCCACCAGCAGAGGGGTCGGTCAGCCCCAGCATTTT.

This clone was counted only a few times. CDR3 sequence (DNA): TGTGCCAGCAGCCCGGGGGTCGACTACTCACCCCTCCACTTT. Protein product: CASSPGVDYSPLHF. The chain links TRBV11-1 to TRBJ1-6, with a weak D call TRBD1 (5 bases). The V gene's germline CDR1 is SGHAT and CDR2 FQDESV (reference sequence). The V end lost 5 bases, the J end lost 10 bases, and 15 bases lay between the germline ends. This CDR3 is 14 amino acids long.

This chain connects TRBV10-2 to TRBJ2-3; TRBD2 matches 8 bases. J lost 1 base, V lost 7 bases, and 4 bases had no gene match. CDR3 length: 14 residues. Germline V gives CDR1 WSHSY, CDR2 SAAADI. The DNA for the CDR3 is TGCGCCAGCACCAGGACTAGCCGCACAGATACGCAGTATTTT. Its protein product is CASTRTSRTDTQYF.

The rearrangement uses TRBV18 and TRBJ2-1; 9 bases align to TRBD1. This CDR3 comprises 15 residues. The V gene end was trimmed by 4 bases and the J gene end by 9 bases; junction bases not matched to a gene: 10. The germline CDR1 and CDR2 sequences are KGHSH and LQKENI. Here the CDR3 DNA reads TGTGCCAGCTCACTTGGGACAGGGTCGGTAAGTGAGCAGTTCTTC. Encoded protein: CASSLGTGSVSEQFF.

The chain employs TRBV5-4 and TRBJ1-2; D not resolved. The CDR3 spans 15 residues. The V gene's germline CDR1 is SGHNT and CDR2 YYREEE (reference sequence). V was shortened by 2 bases and J by 0 bases, with 11 bases between the two germline ends. This CDR3 is CASSLDVSANYGYTF. As DNA, the CDR3 is TGTGCCAGCAGCTTAGATGTAAGCGCTAACTATGGCTACACCTTC.

The chain combines TRBV5-8 with TRBJ1-2, with a weak D call TRBD1 (5 bases). Germline V gene sequence: CDR1 SGHTS, CDR2 YDEGEE. V lost 0 bases to trimming and J lost 5 bases, with 20 bases between them. This CDR3 spans 17 amino acids. CDR3 loop: CASSLGQGAGNGYGYTF. In DNA form, the CDR3 reads TGTGCCAGCAGCTTGGGGCAGGGTGCCGGTAATGGGTATGGCTACACCTTC.

This sequence joins TRBV2 and TRBJ1-2; no clear D. This CDR3 is built from 12 residues. V gave up 2 bases and J gave up 12 bases, with 13 bases separating them. Germline CDR1 is SNHLY and CDR2 is FYNNEI. CDR3 DNA: TGTGCCAGCAGTGAAACAACTCTCTCCAACACCTTC. Residues: CASSETTLSNTF.

This clone has only a few counts. The rearrangement joins TRBV10-3 to TRBJ1-2; 8 bases are shared with TRBD1. CDR1 is ENHRY and CDR2 is SYGVKD in the germline V gene. Trimming removed 8 bases from V and 3 bases from J; junction bases left unmatched: 5. The CDR3 runs to 13 residues. The CDR3 region has the DNA TGTGCCATCGGGCCAGGGGGCCACTATGGCTACACCTTC. Its protein product is CAIGPGGHYGYTF.

The chain is built from TRBV30 and TRBJ2-5; no firm D call. Trimming left V 4 bases short and J 6 bases short, with 9 bases between. The CDR3 totals 11 residues. Germline V CDR1 and CDR2: GTSNPN, SVGIG (reference sequence). The DNA for the CDR3 is TGTGCCTGGACGGGTGGGAAGACCCAGTACTTC. This sequence encodes CAWTGGKTQYF.

The chain combines TRBV2 with TRBJ2-5; TRBD2 agrees at 9 bases. V lost 5 bases, J lost 5 bases, and 6 bases stayed unmatched. Germline V gene sequence: CDR1 SNHLY, CDR2 FYNNEI. This CDR3 is built from 14 residues. The CDR3 DNA reads TGTGCCAGCAGTAACCTAGCGGGGCGGGAGACCCAGTACTTC. Its protein product is CASSNLAGRETQYF.

This clone was detected only once. The rearrangement links TRBV18 to TRBJ2-7; weak D call: TRBD1 (6 bases). Germline values: CDR1 KGHSH, CDR2 LQKENI. The length of the CDR3 is 14 residues. V dropped 3 bases and J dropped 2 bases, with 11 bases sitting between them. The DNA of the CDR3 is TGTGCCAGCTCACCGGGCAGGGGACCCTACGAGCAGTACTTC. Translated: CASSPGRGPYEQYF. The complete variable domain, with remaining parts taken from reference TRBV18 and TRBJ2-7, reads NAGVMQNPRHLVRRRGQEARLRCSPMKGHSHVYWYRQLPEEGLKFMVYLQKENIIDESGMPKERFSAEFPKEGPSILRIQQVVRGDSAAYFCASSPGRGPYEQYFGPGTRLTVT.

The chain is built from TRBV11-2 and TRBJ2-7; D assignment may be TRBD1 or TRBD2 (6 bases each). The CDR3 spans 17 residues. The V gene lost 2 bases and the J gene lost 0 bases, with 17 bases spanning the gap. Germline V gene data show CDR1 as SGHAT and CDR2 as FQNNGV. CDR3 nucleotide sequence: TGTGCCAGCAGCTTATCGTCTGGGGGCGGGGCCTCCTACGAGCAGTACTTC. It translates to CASSLSSGGGASYEQYF.

The chain couples TRBV5-4 to TRBJ2-7, with 11 positions matching TRBD2. CDR3 size: 15 residues. Germline CDR1 SGHNT, CDR2 YYREEE (reference sequence). V was pared by 0 bases and J by 7 bases, with 6 bases of the junction left unmatched. CDR3 in amino acids: CASSLVSLAGGEQYF. The CDR3 region has the DNA TGTGCCAGCAGCTTGGTGTCGCTAGCGGGAGGTGAGCAGTACTTC.

The chain carries TRBV7-8 and TRBJ1-1; a weak D match, TRBD1 (5 bases). V lost 3 bases and J lost 2, with 19 bases in between. Germline-derived CDR1 and CDR2 are SGHVS and FQNEAQ. CDR3 length equals 17 residues. CDR3 loop: CASSLALVGGGNTEAFF. In DNA, the CDR3 is TGTGCCAGCAGCTTGGCCCTAGTGGGGGGGGGTAACACTGAAGCTTTCTTT.

J is TRBJ1-1 and V is TRBV5-4; 7 nucleotides line up with TRBD1. Germline values: CDR1 SGHNT, CDR2 YYREEE (reference sequence). V trimming: 4 bases; J trimming: 0 bases; junction bases outside the gene matches: 15. CDR3 length: 18 amino acids. The CDR3 DNA reads TGTGCCAGCAGCCCCGGGACAGCCAGATATCGTCTGAACACTGAAGCTTTCTTT. Protein product: CASSPGTARYRLNTEAFF.